The T cell receptor beta chain described here comes from a study of blood T cell repertoires in COVID-19. The table came from immunoSEQ multiplex PCR; TCRdb's copy has only in-frame clones and leaves some out. The sample records 100,000 or so clones, roughly 80% being singletons. In this sample, this clone turned up once. V shed 4 bases and J shed 2 bases, with 18 bases lying between them. This CDR3 spans 17 amino acids. The germline V gene has CDR1 SGHDT and CDR2 YYEEEE. The sample was peripheral blood. The chain employs TRBV5-6 and TRBJ1-4; D call uncertain. This clonotype was sampled from a man aged 65 to 85 with active or convalescent COVID-19. The CDR3 loop reads CASSNFGESATNEKLFF. As DNA, the CDR3 is TGTGCCAGCAGCAATTTTGGGGAGTCGGCGACTAATGAAAAACTGTTTTTT.